This passage covers 20 T cell receptor beta chains from one sample sequenced in a study of T cell responses to AZD1222 COVID-19 vaccine. Clones were sequenced by immunoSEQ multiplex PCR, and TCRdb holds only the in-frame ones, with some missing. The table includes about 120,000 clones, 85% to 90% detected once. This specimen was peripheral blood, taken 28 days after the second AZD1222 dose. The receptors come from an adult who received the AZD1222 COVID-19 vaccine.

This sequence joins TRBV7-8 and TRBJ2-7, with D possibly being TRBD1 (6 bases). This CDR3 is 13 amino acids long. Germline CDR1 reads SGHVS; CDR2 reads FQNEAQ. Trimming took off 5 bases at V and 3 bases at J, with 11 bases between the two ends. CDR3 sequence reads: CASSVGQSYEQYF. The CDR3, as DNA: TGTGCCAGCAGCGTGGGACAAAGCTACGAGCAGTACTTC.

V and J are TRBV4-3 and TRBJ2-5; possible D gene TRBD2, 6 bases. The length of the CDR3 is 16 residues. Per the germline V gene, CDR1 is LGHNA and CDR2 is YSLEER. The V and J ends lost 1 base and 1 base respectively, with 13 bases between them. The CDR3 DNA follows: TGCGCCAGCAGCCAAGGATATCCGGGAGTCCAAGAGACCCAGTACTTC. Encoded protein: CASSQGYPGVQETQYF.

This clone was observed a single time. The chain's CDR3 is CACIPDRENSPLHF. The CDR3 DNA is TGTGCCTGTATACCCGACAGGGAGAATTCACCCCTCCACTTT. The chain has TRBV30 and TRBJ1-6; 7 bases are a match to TRBD1. V was clipped by 6 bases and J by 7 bases; unmatched bases: 9. There are 14 residues in the CDR3. CDR1 and CDR2 (germline): GTSNPN, SVGIG (reference sequence).

The chain employs TRBV29-1 and TRBJ2-5, with 8 bases that match TRBD1. CDR1 and CDR2 (germline): SQVTM, ANQGSEA. After removal of 5 bases from V and 5 bases from J, the junction contained 7 bases not matched to a gene. This CDR3 is 13 amino acids long. The CDR3 DNA is TGCAGCGTTCCGGGACAGGCCGGGGAGACCCAGTACTTC. This encodes CSVPGQAGETQYF.

This chain uses TRBV6-5 with TRBJ1-2; 7 nucleotides align to TRBD1. This CDR3 has 14 residues. With V trimmed by 6 bases and J by 7 bases, 11 bases remained unmatched. CDR1 and CDR2 (germline): MNHEY, SVGAGI. CDR3 coding DNA: TGTGCCAGCAGCTCTGACAGGGCTCAGGGTGGCTACACCTTC. This sequence encodes CASSSDRAQGGYTF.

The rearrangement links TRBV6-5 to TRBJ1-1; D is unresolved. V was pared by 7 bases and J by 6 bases, with 9 bases between. Germline V CDR1 and CDR2: MNHEY, SVGAGI. The CDR3 runs to 11 residues. CDR3 coding DNA: TGTGCCAGCAACAGTATTTCTGAAGCTTTCTTT. It yields the protein CASNSISEAFF.

The chain employs TRBV11-3 and TRBJ1-2, with D tentatively TRBD1 (5 bases). Germline V gene data show CDR1 as SGHNT and CDR2 as YENEEA. V was trimmed by 5 bases and J by 5 bases, leaving 12 bases between them. CDR3 length: 13 amino acids. The chain's CDR3 is CASSPRGEYGYTF. The DNA of the CDR3 is TGTGCCAGCAGCCCCCGGGGGGAGTATGGCTACACCTTC.

V gene TRBV3-1 (or the pseudogene TRBV3-2) combines with J gene TRBJ2-5, with TRBD2 matching over 7 bases. The CDR3 has 16 amino acids. After removal of 4 bases from V and 1 base from J, the junction contained 9 bases not matched to a gene. CDR1 LGHDT and CDR2 YNNKEL come from the germline V gene (reference sequence). CDR3 region: CASSLRAGSAQETQYF. DNA of the CDR3: TGTGCCAGCAGCCTTCGAGCGGGGAGCGCCCAAGAGACCCAGTACTTC.

The V and J genes are TRBV6-5 and TRBJ1-5, with 8 bases matching TRBD1. J was trimmed by 6 bases and V by 7 bases; bases with no gene match: 8. The CDR3 contains 14 residues. CDR1 MNHEY and CDR2 SVGAGI come from the germline V gene. This CDR3 reads CASNGSGGGQPQHF. The CDR3 DNA follows: TGTGCCAGCAATGGGTCAGGGGGCGGTCAGCCCCAGCATTTT.

The chain has TRBV10-2 and TRBJ1-2; no firm D call. Germline CDR1 reads WSHSY; CDR2 reads SAAADI. CDR3 size: 12 residues. V shed 3 bases and J shed 6 bases, with 8 bases lying between them. DNA of the CDR3: TGCGCCAGCAGTGATCAGGTCCATGGCTACACCTTC. The encoded protein is CASSDQVHGYTF.

A single count supports this clone. The CDR3 sequence is CASSLQGYSGGYTF. CDR3 nucleotides: TGTGCCAGCAGTTTACAGGGTTATTCGGGCGGCTACACCTTC. This chain links TRBV11-2 with TRBJ1-2, with D tentatively TRBD1 (6 bases). The CDR3 length is 14 residues. Trimming cost V 6 bases and J 8 bases, with 19 bases left between them. The germline V gene has CDR1 SGHAT and CDR2 FQNNGV.

V is TRBV6-2 or TRBV6-3 and J is TRBJ2-6; TRBD1 agrees at 12 bases. This CDR3 region has 18 residues. Germline assignment: CDR1 MNHEY and CDR2 SVGEGT. With 1 base clipped from V and 4 bases from J, the junction kept 5 bases outside the gene matches. The CDR3 region has the DNA TGTGCCAGCAGTTACTTCCGGGACAGGGGGCCAGGGGCCAACGTCCTGACTTTC. Translation: CASSYFRDRGPGANVLTF.

The rearrangement links TRBV24-1 to TRBJ2-1; maybe TRBD1 (6 bases). The CDR3 runs 15 residues. From germline, CDR1 is KGHDR and CDR2 SFDVKD. The germline V and J ends were trimmed by 6 bases and 0 bases, with 11 bases remaining between them. In DNA, the CDR3 is TGTGCCACCAGTTCACAGGGTAGCTCCTACAATGAGCAGTTCTTC. Translating gives CATSSQGSSYNEQFF.

This clone was observed once. The chain combines TRBV6-5 with TRBJ1-6; 8 bases fit TRBD1. Germline V CDR1 and CDR2: MNHEY, SVGAGI. CDR3 length: 15 amino acids. With V trimmed by 3 bases and J by 9 bases, 7 bases remained unmatched. The CDR3 here is CASSYSTGDSSPLHF. The CDR3 DNA reads as TGTGCCAGCAGTTATTCGACAGGGGATAGTTCACCCCTCCACTTT.

The CDR3: CASSLNTDTEAFF. The DNA for the CDR3 is TGTGCCAGCAGCTTAAACACCGACACTGAAGCTTTCTTT. This chain uses TRBV11-3 with TRBJ1-1; D is undetermined. Trimming removed 2 bases from V and 3 bases from J, with 7 bases in between. The CDR3 length is 13 residues. From germline, CDR1 is SGHNT and CDR2 YENEEA.

The chain links TRBV12-5 to TRBJ1-2; 10 bases agree with TRBD1. Germline V gene sequence: CDR1 LGHNT, CDR2 FRNRAP. This CDR3 has 18 amino acids. The V and J ends lost 0 bases and 8 bases, in that order; junction bases with no gene match: 15. The CDR3 reads CASGLVPSRGTGAWGYTF. Here the CDR3 DNA reads TGTGCTAGTGGTTTGGTACCCTCGAGAGGGACAGGGGCATGGGGCTACACCTTC.

The chain recombines TRBV28 with TRBJ1-6; 8 nucleotides match TRBD1. V shed 5 bases, J shed 7 bases, and the junction held 7 bases outside the gene matches. The CDR3 spans 15 residues. Per the germline V gene, CDR1 is MDHEN and CDR2 is SYDVKM. CDR3 DNA: TGTGCCAGCAGTATCGGACAGGGAAGAAATTCACCCCTCCACTTT. This codes for CASSIGQGRNSPLHF.

The genes are TRBV5-1 and TRBJ2-7; possibly TRBD2 for D (6 bases). Looked up from germline, CDR1 is SGHRS and CDR2 is YFSETQ. Trimming removed 0 bases from V and 3 bases from J, with 13 bases in between. The length of the CDR3 is 15 residues. The chain's CDR3 is CASSLGDSTYYEQYF. CDR3 DNA sequence: TGCGCCAGCAGCTTGGGGGACTCAACCTACTACGAGCAGTACTTC.

The chain has TRBV5-1 and TRBJ1-2; the D is unclear. The CDR3 runs 15 residues. V was trimmed by 2 bases and J by 2 bases, leaving 13 bases between them. Per the germline V gene, CDR1 is SGHRS and CDR2 is YFSETQ. CDR3: CASSFSSSSNYGYTF. As DNA, the CDR3 is TGCGCCAGCAGCTTCTCTAGCTCCTCCAACTATGGCTACACCTTC.

The chain joins TRBV6-6 to TRBJ2-7; weak D call: TRBD2 (6 bases). Germline V gene data show CDR1 as MNHNY and CDR2 as SVGAGI (reference sequence). This CDR3 region has 12 residues. Trimming left V 6 bases short and J 4 bases short, with 10 bases between. The CDR3 spells CASSPGSYEQYF. The CDR3 DNA is TGTGCCAGCAGCCCCGGGAGTTACGAGCAGTACTTC.